Presented here are 27 T cell receptor beta chains from one specimen sequenced in a study of beta chain features in type 1 diabetes. The isolated RNA, all of it, was reverse transcribed, so expressed TCRB transcripts were what got sequenced. The protocol was immunoSEQ multiplex PCR, while the TCRdb copy is restricted to in-frame clones and leaves out a portion. The data hold approximately 300,000 clones, with 11% observed a single time. Material for sequencing was naive CD4+ T cells from blood. These receptors all come from a woman aged 25 to 39 in good health.

The V and J genes are TRBV30 and TRBJ2-5, with D perhaps TRBD2 (6 bases). The germline CDR1 and CDR2 sequences are GTSNPN and SVGIG (reference sequence). The CDR3 sequence is 12 residues long. The V and J ends lost 3 bases and 5 bases respectively, with 10 bases between them. In DNA, the CDR3 is TGTGCCTGGAGGGAGGGGACCGAGACCCAGTACTTC. It encodes CAWREGTETQYF.

The rearrangement joins TRBV30 to TRBJ2-7; 7 bases fit TRBD2. The CDR3 consists of 15 residues. The V gene end was trimmed by 0 bases and the J gene end by 7 bases; junction bases not matched to a gene: 12. In germline, CDR1 is GTSNPN, CDR2 SVGIG (reference sequence). The CDR3 coding sequence is TGTGCCTGGAGTGTACCGTGGGAGGGCCGTCGGGAGCAGTACTTC. Protein: CAWSVPWEGRREQYF.

V gene TRBV25-1 combines with J gene TRBJ1-2, with D possibly matching TRBD1 (6 bases). Looked up from germline, CDR1 is MGHDK and CDR2 is SYGVNS. This CDR3 has 12 amino acids. Trimming took off 6 bases at V and 3 bases at J, with 8 bases between the two ends. CDR3 sequence reads: CASRDSYYGYTF. CDR3 coding DNA: TGTGCCAGCAGGGACAGTTACTATGGCTACACCTTC.

The genes are TRBV28 and TRBJ2-4, with 7 bases fitting TRBD1. With 7 bases clipped from V and 3 bases from J, the junction kept 12 bases outside the gene matches. Germline V lookup: CDR1 MDHEN, CDR2 SYDVKM. The CDR3 totals 16 residues. The CDR3 region is CASTDEGALGKNIQYF. The CDR3 DNA sequence: TGTGCCAGCACCGACGAGGGGGCGCTGGGCAAAAACATTCAGTACTTC.

In the case of this clone: Other nucleotide sequences in the sample specify the same CDR3. The V gene is TRBV5-1, the J gene TRBJ1-1; D remains unclear. Germline lookup yields CDR1 SGHRS and CDR2 YFSETQ. The CDR3 contains 14 residues. Trimming left V 0 bases short and J 0 bases short, with 6 bases between. CDR3 in DNA: TGCGCCAGCAGCTTGGACAGCATGAACACTGAAGCTTTCTTT. This encodes CASSLDSMNTEAFF.

A few counts support this clone. The genes are TRBV25-1 and TRBJ2-3; D not resolved. CDR1 is MGHDK, CDR2 SYGVNS, per germline. The V gene lost 2 bases and the J gene lost 0 bases, with 6 bases spanning the gap. There are 14 residues in the CDR3. The CDR3 sequence is CASSELTSTDTQYF. The CDR3 region has the DNA TGTGCCAGCAGTGAACTCACAAGCACAGATACGCAGTATTTT.

The V call is TRBV11-1, the J call TRBJ2-3; D remains ambiguous. The V gene lost 4 bases and the J gene lost 4 bases, with 9 bases spanning the gap. In germline, CDR1 is SGHAT, CDR2 FQDESV (reference sequence). CDR3 size: 13 residues. The CDR3 DNA follows: TGTGCCAGCAGCTCGTTGAGGCCAGATACGCAGTATTTT. It encodes CASSSLRPDTQYF.

This clone showed up just a few times. The rearrangement joins TRBV30 to TRBJ1-1; D call uncertain. The CDR3 sequence is 12 residues long. With 3 bases removed from V and 7 bases from J, the gap between germline ends came to 12 bases. Germline V gives CDR1 GTSNPN, CDR2 SVGIG (reference sequence). DNA of the CDR3: TGTGCCTGGAGCATGGACCGGGGTGAAGCTTTCTTT. This encodes CAWSMDRGEAFF.

In its sample, this clone was seen a few times. Other DNA variants within this sample encode the same CDR3. The V and J genes are TRBV7-2 and TRBJ2-7, with D possibly TRBD2 on 6 matching bases. The V gene's germline CDR1 is SGHTA and CDR2 FQGNSA. The CDR3 totals 15 residues. The germline V and J ends were trimmed by 2 bases and 0 bases, with 11 bases remaining between them. The CDR3 DNA is TGTGCCAGCAGCTTATCGTCGGGAGACTCCTACGAGCAGTACTTC. Protein sequence: CASSLSSGDSYEQYF.

This clone was counted a few times. The V call is TRBV29-1, the J call TRBJ2-5, with 8 bases lining up with TRBD1. CDR3 length: 14 residues. V shed 4 bases, J shed 5 bases, and the junction held 9 bases outside the gene matches. Germline CDR1 and CDR2: SQVTM and ANQGSEA. CDR3 protein: CSVGRAGGLETQYF. Here the CDR3 DNA reads TGCAGCGTTGGTAGGGCAGGGGGCTTGGAGACCCAGTACTTC.

This clone was seen more than once but under ten times. The chain is built from TRBV6-1 and TRBJ2-1; 11 positions agree with TRBD2. There are 14 residues in the CDR3. Trimming removed 9 bases from V and 8 bases from J; junction bases left unmatched: 9. Germline V gene lookup returns CDR1 MNHNS and CDR2 SASEGT. CDR3: CASVAGGPGDEQFF. The CDR3 DNA reads as TGTGCCAGTGTAGCGGGAGGGCCCGGGGATGAGCAGTTCTTC.

The chain couples TRBV28 to TRBJ1-5; D remains ambiguous. Germline assignment: CDR1 MDHEN and CDR2 SYDVKM. The CDR3 sequence is 12 residues long. The V end lost 5 bases, the J end lost 5 bases, and 7 bases lay between the germline ends. The CDR3 coding sequence is TGTGCCAGCAGTGACAAGTATCAGCCCCAGCATTTT. As protein: CASSDKYQPQHF.

This clone was counted between two and nine times. The chain combines TRBV5-1 with TRBJ2-4, with D perhaps TRBD1 (6 bases). Trimming shortened V by 4 bases and J by 7 bases, and 12 bases separated the two germline ends. Germline lookup yields CDR1 SGHRS and CDR2 YFSETQ. The CDR3 has 13 residues. The CDR3: CASSLGQRNIQYF. The DNA of the CDR3 is TGCGCCAGCAGCCTCGGACAGCGGAACATTCAGTACTTC.

This chain links TRBV15 with TRBJ2-5, with D tentatively TRBD2 (5 bases). Trimming took 8 bases from V and 0 from J, leaving 13 bases between them. In germline, CDR1 is LNHNV, CDR2 YYDKDF (reference sequence). This CDR3 is built from 14 residues. CDR3 nucleotides: TGTGCCACCCGAGGGTTGACAAACCAAGAGACCCAGTACTTC. It translates to CATRGLTNQETQYF.

In this sample, this clone turned up a few times. The chain is built from TRBV29-1 and TRBJ1-3, with 7 bases aligning to TRBD1. CDR1 SQVTM and CDR2 ANQGSEA come from the germline V gene. V shed 7 bases and J 0 bases; nucleotides not matched to a gene: 9. The CDR3 contains 15 residues. The CDR3 DNA sequence: TGCAGCGCTGCCCCGGACAGGAGCTCTGGAAACACCATATATTTT. Translating it yields CSAAPDRSSGNTIYF.

This clone was picked up a small number of times. The rearrangement uses TRBV4-2 and TRBJ2-5; TRBD2 aligns across 8 bases. After removal of 0 bases from V and 2 bases from J, the junction contained 14 bases not matched to a gene. CDR1 LGHNA and CDR2 YNFKEQ come from the germline V gene. This CDR3 is built from 19 residues. For the CDR3, the DNA is TGTGCCAGCAGCCAAGAAGGCCCGACGGCGACTAGCGCTCAAGAGACCCAGTACTTC. Residues: CASSQEGPTATSAQETQYF.

In this sample, this clone turned up a few times. V usage is TRBV6-6 and J usage is TRBJ2-1, with 9 bases matching TRBD2. The CDR3 has 15 residues. The germline V gene has CDR1 MNHNY and CDR2 SVGAGI (reference sequence). The V segment lost 6 bases and the J segment 3 bases; nucleotides outside the gene matches: 6. The CDR3 bases are TGTGCCAGCAGCAGAGGGCGGGAGGGCTACAATGAGCAGTTCTTC. This encodes CASSRGREGYNEQFF.

V and J are TRBV6-1 and TRBJ2-2; 7 bases map to TRBD1. J gave up 0 bases and V 6 bases, and 4 bases lay outside the gene matches. This CDR3 contains 15 residues. Germline CDR1 and CDR2: MNHNS and SASEGT. CDR3 region: CASRWTGANTGELFF. Here the CDR3 DNA reads TGTGCCAGCAGATGGACAGGCGCGAACACCGGGGAGCTGTTTTTT.

This clone occurred a few times. V is TRBV4-2 and J is TRBJ2-1; TRBD2 matches at 14 bases. The length of the CDR3 is 17 residues. Germline assignment: CDR1 LGHNA and CDR2 YNFKEQ. With V trimmed by 2 bases and J by 6 bases, 6 bases remained unmatched. Written as DNA, the CDR3 is TGTGCCAGCAGCCAAATGACTAGCGGGAGGGTAGGCAATGAGCAGTTCTTC. Its translation: CASSQMTSGRVGNEQFF.

This clone was observed a few times. The chain joins TRBV7-3 to TRBJ2-2, with TRBD1 matching over 9 bases. The germline gives CDR1 SGHTA, CDR2 FQGTGA. The CDR3 is made up of 16 amino acids. V was pared by 0 bases and J by 6 bases, with 5 bases of the junction left unmatched. The CDR3 nucleotides read TGTGCCAGCAGCTTAACCGGGACAGGGTCTCCCGGGGAGCTGTTTTTT. Amino acids: CASSLTGTGSPGELFF.

The CDR3, as DNA: TGTGCCAGCAGCCATTCCGGGACAGGGTACCACGAGCAGTACTTC. The encoded protein is CASSHSGTGYHEQYF. The V and J genes are TRBV7-8 and TRBJ2-7; 9 bases agree with TRBD1. CDR3 length equals 15 residues. In germline, CDR1 is SGHVS, CDR2 FQNEAQ. V lost 5 bases to trimming and J lost 5 bases; unmatched junction nucleotides: 10.

The chain has TRBV5-5 and TRBJ1-1; D gene ambiguous. V was clipped by 2 bases and J by 7 bases, with 9 bases between them. This CDR3 has 12 residues. Germline-derived CDR1 and CDR2 are SGHKS and YYEKEE (reference sequence). The CDR3: CASSLRGSEAFF. The CDR3 DNA sequence: TGTGCCAGCAGCTTACGAGGCAGTGAAGCTTTCTTT.

This clone turned up a few times. V usage is TRBV5-4 and J usage is TRBJ1-1, with 10 nucleotides matching TRBD1. The germline V gene has CDR1 SGHNT and CDR2 YYREEE (reference sequence). The CDR3 consists of 16 residues. V shed 0 bases and J 6 bases; nucleotides not matched to a gene: 8. CDR3 residues: CASSLEGDRGIAEAFF. DNA for the CDR3: TGTGCCAGCAGCTTGGAGGGGGACAGGGGAATAGCTGAAGCTTTCTTT.

This chain joins TRBV7-9 and TRBJ2-3; TRBD2 might be the D (5 bases). The CDR3 totals 12 residues. V gave up 3 bases and J gave up 6 bases, with 7 bases separating them. CDR1 and CDR2 from the germline V gene are SEHNR and FQNEAQ (reference sequence). The CDR3 reads CASSFGEDTQYF. CDR3 nucleotides: TGTGCCAGCAGCTTTGGGGAGGATACGCAGTATTTT.

CDR3 nucleotide sequence: TGTGCCAGTAGATCGGGGGCGGGAGGGCCGGACACGCAGTATTTT. It yields the protein CASRSGAGGPDTQYF. The gene calls are TRBV19 and TRBJ2-3; 9 bases are a match to TRBD2. CDR1 and CDR2 (germline): LNHDA, SQIVND (reference sequence). This CDR3 is built from 15 residues. Unmatched junction bases numbered 13, after V lost 6 bases and J lost 9 bases. Full variable domain (missing parts from reference TRBV19 and TRBJ2-3): DGGITQSPKYLFRKEGQNVTLSCEQNLNHDAMYWYRQDPGQGLRLIYYSQIVNDFQKGDIAEGYSVSREKKESFPLTVTSAQKNPTAFYLCASRSGAGGPDTQYFGPGTRLTVL.

In its sample, this clone was seen a few times. The chain employs TRBV9 and TRBJ1-5; 8 positions agree with TRBD1. V gave up 0 bases and J gave up 6 bases; unmatched junction bases: 2. Germline loops: CDR1 SGDLS, CDR2 YYNGEE. This CDR3 contains 14 residues. CDR3 DNA sequence: TGTGCCAGCAGCGTAGCAGGGGGCAGTCAGCCCCAGCATTTT. It translates to CASSVAGGSQPQHF.

The gene calls are TRBV7-2 and TRBJ2-1; the D gene is possibly TRBD1 (7 bases). CDR1 and CDR2 (germline): SGHTA, FQGNSA. The V and J ends lost 6 bases and 3 bases respectively, with 15 bases between them. The CDR3 length is 15 residues. The CDR3 spells CASSSTGDFYNEQFF. In DNA, the CDR3 is TGTGCCAGCAGTAGCACAGGGGACTTCTACAATGAGCAGTTCTTC.